Listed below are T cell receptor beta chains from one sample, sequenced in a study of shared clonotypes between healthy human individuals. The table came from immunoSEQ multiplex PCR; TCRdb's copy has only in-frame clones and leaves some out. The table shows some 1,400,000 clones, with 95% to 97% occurring only once. Sample: naive CD4+ T cells sorted from blood. These receptors came from a man aged 25 to 40 in good health. Both conserved end residues are part of each CDR3. The D gene is left open where the match is weak. Only some rows state a clone size, as once, few, many or a class for expanded clones.

d_call,clone_size,v_call,cdr3_length,j_call,cdr3_nt,cdr3_aa
TRBD2,NA,TRBV28,13,TRBJ2-7,TGTGCCAGCAGCGGGAGGGCCTGGTACGAGCAGTACTTC,CASSGRAWYEQYF
TRBD2,NA,TRBV14,16,TRBJ2-7,TGTGCCAGCAGCCAAGAATCCGGGACTAGTCCCTACGAGCAGTACTTC,CASSQESGTSPYEQYF
NA,NA,TRBV28,13,TRBJ1-2,TGTGCCAGCGCTTCTCCCGGCGGCAATGGCTACACCTTC,CASASPGGNGYTF
NA,once,TRBV18,14,TRBJ2-7,TGTGCCAGCTCACCACCCCCGGGAGCCTACGAGCAGTACTTC,CASSPPPGAYEQYF
NA,NA,TRBV7-8,14,TRBJ2-3,TGTGCCAGCAGCATACAGGGGAGGATTGATACGCAGTATTTT,CASSIQGRIDTQYF
NA,NA,TRBV28,10,TRBJ1-1,TGTGCATCGGTGAACACTGAAGCTTTCTTT,CASVNTEAFF
NA,NA,TRBV7-9,16,TRBJ2-2,TGTGCCAGCAGCAGTGGTCCGACAGGGAACACCGGGGAGCTGTTTTTT,CASSSGPTGNTGELFF
TRBD1,NA,TRBV10-3,15,TRBJ1-1,TGTGCCATCAGCTACTCCGGGACAGTGAACACTGAAGCTTTCTTT,CAISYSGTVNTEAFF
NA,NA,TRBV18,15,TRBJ1-5,TGTGCCAGCTCACCCTCCCCAGGCGGCAATCAGCCCCAGCATTTT,CASSPSPGGNQPQHF
NA,once,TRBV14,14,TRBJ2-7,TGTGCCAGCAGCCAAATCCTTGGGCCGAGCGAGCAGTACTTC,CASSQILGPSEQYF
TRBD2,NA,TRBV11-2,15,TRBJ2-6,TGTGCCAGCAGACGGACTAGCTCTGGGGCCAACGTCCTGACTTTC,CASRRTSSGANVLTF
NA,NA,TRBV7-6,15,TRBJ1-1,TGTGCCAGCAGCTTAGTGCCAGGGTGGGCCACTGAAGCTTTCTTT,CASSLVPGWATEAFF
NA,NA,TRBV2,13,TRBJ1-5,TGTGCCAGCAGTGAAGGAGAAAATCAGCCCCAGCATTTT,CASSEGENQPQHF
NA,NA,TRBV6-5,14,TRBJ1-5,TGTGCCAGCACGGGGCAGGGTATGAATCAGCCCCAGCATTTT,CASTGQGMNQPQHF
NA,NA,TRBV21-1,15,TRBJ2-7,TGTGCCAGCATCCCGGCCCGGGACAGGTACGACGAGCAGTACTTC,CASIPARDRYDEQYF
TRBD1,once,TRBV6-6,15,TRBJ2-5,TGTGCCAGCAGTTACGGGGCAGGGGGCCGGGAGACCCAGTACTTC,CASSYGAGGRETQYF
NA,NA,TRBV18,13,TRBJ1-4,TGTGCCAGCTCACCACGATTAAATGAAAAACTGTTTTTT,CASSPRLNEKLFF
NA,once,TRBV10-2,11,TRBJ2-7,TGCGCCAGCAGTGTTTTATACGAGCAGTACTTC,CASSVLYEQYF
NA,NA,TRBV19,11,TRBJ2-3,TGTGCCAGTAGTATATTAGATACGCAGTATTTT,CASSILDTQYF
NA,NA,TRBV6-1,13,TRBJ1-1,TGTGCCAGCAGAGTTAAAATGAACACTGAAGCTTTCTTT,CASRVKMNTEAFF
TRBD2,NA,TRBV30,15,TRBJ2-2,TGTGCCAGAACGGGACTAGCGGGAGAAAACGGGGAGCTGTTTTTT,CARTGLAGENGELFF
NA,NA,TRBV19,16,TRBJ2-5,TGTGCCAGTAGACTTCGGAGTCAGGGACTCGAAGAGACCCAGTACTTC,CASRLRSQGLEETQYF